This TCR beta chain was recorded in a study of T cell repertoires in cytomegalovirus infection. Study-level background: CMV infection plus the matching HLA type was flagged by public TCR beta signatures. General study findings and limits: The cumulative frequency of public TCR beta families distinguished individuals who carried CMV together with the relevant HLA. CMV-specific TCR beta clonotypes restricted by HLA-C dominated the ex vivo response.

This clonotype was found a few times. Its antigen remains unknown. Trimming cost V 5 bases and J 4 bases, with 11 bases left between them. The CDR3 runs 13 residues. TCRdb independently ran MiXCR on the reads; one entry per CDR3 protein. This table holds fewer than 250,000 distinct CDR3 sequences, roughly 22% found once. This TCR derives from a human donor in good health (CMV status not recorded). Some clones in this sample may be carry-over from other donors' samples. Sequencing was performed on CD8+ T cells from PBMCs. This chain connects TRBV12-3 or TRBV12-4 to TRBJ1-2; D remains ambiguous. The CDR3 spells CASSRASLYGYTF. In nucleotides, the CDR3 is TGTGCCAGCAGTAGGGCCTCTCTCTATGGCTACACCTTC.